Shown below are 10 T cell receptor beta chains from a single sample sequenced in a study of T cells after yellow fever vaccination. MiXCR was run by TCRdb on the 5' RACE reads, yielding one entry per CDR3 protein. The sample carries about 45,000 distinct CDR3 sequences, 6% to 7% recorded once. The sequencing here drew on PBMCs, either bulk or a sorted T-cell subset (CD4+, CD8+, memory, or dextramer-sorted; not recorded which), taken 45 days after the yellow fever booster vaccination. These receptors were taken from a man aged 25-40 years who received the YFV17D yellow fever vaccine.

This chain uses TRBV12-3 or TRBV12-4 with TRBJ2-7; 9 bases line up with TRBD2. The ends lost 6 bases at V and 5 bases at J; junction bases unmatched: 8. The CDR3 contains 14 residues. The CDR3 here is CASRIAGVSDEQYF. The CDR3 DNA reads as TGTGCCAGCAGGATAGCGGGAGTCAGCGACGAGCAGTACTTC.

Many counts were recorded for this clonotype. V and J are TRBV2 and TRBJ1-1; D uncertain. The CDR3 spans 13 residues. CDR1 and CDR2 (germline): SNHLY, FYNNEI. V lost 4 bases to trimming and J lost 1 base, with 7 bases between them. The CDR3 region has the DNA TGTGCCAGCAGTGGGTCGTGGAACACTGAAGCTTTCTTT. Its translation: CASSGSWNTEAFF.

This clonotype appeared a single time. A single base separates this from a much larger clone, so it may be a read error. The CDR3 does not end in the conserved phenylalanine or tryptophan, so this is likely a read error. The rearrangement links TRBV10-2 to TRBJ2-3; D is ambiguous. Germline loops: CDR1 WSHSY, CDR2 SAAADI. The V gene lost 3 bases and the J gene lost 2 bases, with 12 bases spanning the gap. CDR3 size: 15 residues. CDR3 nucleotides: TGCGCCAGCAGTGATCCGACCGCATCCACAGATACGCAGTATTTA. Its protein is CASSDPTASTDTQYL.

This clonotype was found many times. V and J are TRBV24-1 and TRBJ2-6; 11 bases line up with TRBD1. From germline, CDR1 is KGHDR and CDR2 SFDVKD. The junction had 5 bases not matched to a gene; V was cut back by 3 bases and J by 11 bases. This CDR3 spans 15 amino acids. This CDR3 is CATSDGGQGGYVLTF. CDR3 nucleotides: TGTGCCACCAGTGATGGGGGACAGGGGGGTTACGTCCTGACTTTC.

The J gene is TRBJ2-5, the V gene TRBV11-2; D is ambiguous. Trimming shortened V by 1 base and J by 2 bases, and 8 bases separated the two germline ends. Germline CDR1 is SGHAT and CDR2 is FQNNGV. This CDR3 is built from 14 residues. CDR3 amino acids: CASSLGLRQETQYF. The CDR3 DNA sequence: TGTGCCAGCAGCTTAGGTCTGAGGCAAGAGACCCAGTACTTC.

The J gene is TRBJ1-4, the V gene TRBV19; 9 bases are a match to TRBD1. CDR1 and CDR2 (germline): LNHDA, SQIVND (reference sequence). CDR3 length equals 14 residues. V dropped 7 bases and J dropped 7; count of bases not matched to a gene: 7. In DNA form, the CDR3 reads TGTGCCAGTACCAGGGACAGGGAGGTTGAAAAACTGTTTTTT. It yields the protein CASTRDREVEKLFF.

CDR3 bases: TGTGCCAGCAGAGACCATCAAGAGACCCAGTACTTC. It yields the protein CASRDHQETQYF. This rearrangement joins TRBV12-3 or TRBV12-4 to TRBJ2-5; D is unresolved. Trimming removed 6 bases from V and 2 bases from J, with 7 bases in between. The CDR3 consists of 12 residues.

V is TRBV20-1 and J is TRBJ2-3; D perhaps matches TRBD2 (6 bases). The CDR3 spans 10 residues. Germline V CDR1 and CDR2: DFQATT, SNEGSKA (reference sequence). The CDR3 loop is CSRDSNTQYF. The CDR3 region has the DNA TGCAGCCGGGACTCCAATACGCAGTATTTT.

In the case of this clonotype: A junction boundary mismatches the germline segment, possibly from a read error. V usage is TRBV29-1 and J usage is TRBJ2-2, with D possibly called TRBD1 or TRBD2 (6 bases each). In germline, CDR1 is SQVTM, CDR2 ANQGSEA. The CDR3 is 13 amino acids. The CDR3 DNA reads TGCAGCGCCTACGGACAGAACACCGGGGGGCTGTTTTTT. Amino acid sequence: CSAYGQNTGGLFF.

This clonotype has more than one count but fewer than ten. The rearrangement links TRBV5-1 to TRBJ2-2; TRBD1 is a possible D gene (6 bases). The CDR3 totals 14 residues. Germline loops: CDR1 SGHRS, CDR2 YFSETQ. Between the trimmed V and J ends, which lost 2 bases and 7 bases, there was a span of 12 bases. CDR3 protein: CASSFQGQNGELFF. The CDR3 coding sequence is TGCGCCAGCAGCTTTCAGGGGCAAAACGGGGAGCTGTTTTTT.